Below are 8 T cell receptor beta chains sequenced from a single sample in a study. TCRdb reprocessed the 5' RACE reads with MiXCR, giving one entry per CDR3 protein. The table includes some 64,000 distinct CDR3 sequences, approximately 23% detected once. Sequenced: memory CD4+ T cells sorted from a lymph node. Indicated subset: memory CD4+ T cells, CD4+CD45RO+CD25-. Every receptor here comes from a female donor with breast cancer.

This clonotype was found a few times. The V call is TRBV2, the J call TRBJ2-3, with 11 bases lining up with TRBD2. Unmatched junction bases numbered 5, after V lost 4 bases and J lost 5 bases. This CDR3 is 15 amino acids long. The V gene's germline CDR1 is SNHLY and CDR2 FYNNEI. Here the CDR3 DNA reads TGTGCCAGCAGTGTACTAGCGGGAGTTGTAGATACGCAGTATTTT. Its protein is CASSVLAGVVDTQYF.

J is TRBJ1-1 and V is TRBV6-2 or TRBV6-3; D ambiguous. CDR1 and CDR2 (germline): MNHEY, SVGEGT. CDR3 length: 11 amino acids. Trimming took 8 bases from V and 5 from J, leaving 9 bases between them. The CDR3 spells CASGLRTEAFF. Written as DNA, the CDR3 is TGTGCCAGCGGCCTACGTACTGAAGCTTTCTTT.

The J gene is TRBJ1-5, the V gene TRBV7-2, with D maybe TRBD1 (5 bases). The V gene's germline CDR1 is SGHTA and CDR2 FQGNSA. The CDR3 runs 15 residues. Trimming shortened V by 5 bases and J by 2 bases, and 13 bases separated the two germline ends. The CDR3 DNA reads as TGTGCCAGCAGCATGAGGTCCAGGGGCAATCAGCCCCAGCATTTT. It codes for CASSMRSRGNQPQHF.

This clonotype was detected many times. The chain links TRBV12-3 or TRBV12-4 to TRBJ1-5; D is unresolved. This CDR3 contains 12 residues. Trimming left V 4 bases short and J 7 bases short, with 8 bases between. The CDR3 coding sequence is TGTGCCAGCAGTTCCCAGATCCAGCCCCAGCATTTT. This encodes CASSSQIQPQHF.

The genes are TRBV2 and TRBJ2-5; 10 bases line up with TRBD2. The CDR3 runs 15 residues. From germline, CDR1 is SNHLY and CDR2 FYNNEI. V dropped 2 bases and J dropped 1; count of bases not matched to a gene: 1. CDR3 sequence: CASSEIAGGQETQYF. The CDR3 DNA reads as TGTGCCAGCAGTGAAATAGCGGGAGGCCAAGAGACCCAGTACTTC.

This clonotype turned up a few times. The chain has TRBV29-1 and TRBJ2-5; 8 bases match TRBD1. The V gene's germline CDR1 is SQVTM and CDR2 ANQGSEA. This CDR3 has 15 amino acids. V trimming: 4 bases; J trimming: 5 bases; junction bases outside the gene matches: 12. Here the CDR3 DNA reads TGCAGCGTTGTCCCAGGGGGCTGGGGTTCGGAGACCCAGTACTTC. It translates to CSVVPGGWGSETQYF.

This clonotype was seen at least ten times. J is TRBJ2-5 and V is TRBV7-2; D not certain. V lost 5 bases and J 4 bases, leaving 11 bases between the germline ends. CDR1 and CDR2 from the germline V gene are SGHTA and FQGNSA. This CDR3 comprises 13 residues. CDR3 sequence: CASSRSSSETQYF. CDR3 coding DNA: TGTGCCAGCAGCCGGAGTAGTTCAGAGACCCAGTACTTC.

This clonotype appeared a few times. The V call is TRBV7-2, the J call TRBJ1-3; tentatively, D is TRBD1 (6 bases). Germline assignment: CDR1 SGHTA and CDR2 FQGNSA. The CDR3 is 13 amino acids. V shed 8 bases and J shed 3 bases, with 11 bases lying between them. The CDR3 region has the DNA TGTGCCAGCGGACACAGGGATGGAAACACCATATATTTT. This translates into CASGHRDGNTIYF. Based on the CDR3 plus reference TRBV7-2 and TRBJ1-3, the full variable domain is GAGVSQSPSNKVTEKGKDVELRCDPISGHTALYWYRQSLGQGLEFLIYFQGNSAPDKSGLPSDRFSAERTGGSVSTLTIQRTQQEDSAVYLCASGHRDGNTIYFGEGSWLTVV.